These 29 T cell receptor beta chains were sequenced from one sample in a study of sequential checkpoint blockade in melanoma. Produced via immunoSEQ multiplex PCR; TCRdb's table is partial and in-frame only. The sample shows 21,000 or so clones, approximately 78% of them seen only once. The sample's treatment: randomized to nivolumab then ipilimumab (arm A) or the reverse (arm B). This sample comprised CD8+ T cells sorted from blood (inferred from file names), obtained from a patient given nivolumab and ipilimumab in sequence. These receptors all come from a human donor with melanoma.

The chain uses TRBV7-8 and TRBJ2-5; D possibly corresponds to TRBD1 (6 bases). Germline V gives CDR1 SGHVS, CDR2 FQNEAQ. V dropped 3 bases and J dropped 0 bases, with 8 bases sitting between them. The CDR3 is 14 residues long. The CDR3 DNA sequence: TGTGCCAGCAGCTTTCGGACAGACCAAGAGACCCAGTACTTC. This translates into CASSFRTDQETQYF. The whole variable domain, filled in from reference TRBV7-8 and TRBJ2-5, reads GAGVSQSPRYKVAKRGQDVALRCDPISGHVSLFWYQQALGQGPEFLTYFQNEAQLDKSGLPSDRFFAERPEGSVSTLKIQRTQQEDSAVYLCASSFRTDQETQYFGPGTRLLVL.

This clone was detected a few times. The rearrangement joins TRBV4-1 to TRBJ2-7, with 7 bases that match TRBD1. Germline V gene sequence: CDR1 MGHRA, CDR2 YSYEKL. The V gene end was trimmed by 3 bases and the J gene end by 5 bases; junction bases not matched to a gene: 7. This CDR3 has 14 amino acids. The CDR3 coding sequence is TGCGCCAGCAGCCACAAAGACAGGGCGAACGAGCAGTACTTC. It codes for CASSHKDRANEQYF.

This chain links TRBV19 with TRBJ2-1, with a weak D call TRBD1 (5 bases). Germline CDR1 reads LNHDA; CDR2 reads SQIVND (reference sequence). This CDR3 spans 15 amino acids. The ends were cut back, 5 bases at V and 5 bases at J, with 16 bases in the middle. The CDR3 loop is CASSVRRTPNNEQFF. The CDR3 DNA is TGTGCCAGTAGTGTGCGTCGGACACCCAACAATGAGCAGTTCTTC.

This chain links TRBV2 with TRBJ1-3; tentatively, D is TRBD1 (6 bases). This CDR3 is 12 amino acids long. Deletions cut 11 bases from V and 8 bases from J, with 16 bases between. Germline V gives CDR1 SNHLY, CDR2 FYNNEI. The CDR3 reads CAGTNREDTIYF. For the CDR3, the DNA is TGTGCCGGGACCAACAGGGAAGACACCATATATTTT. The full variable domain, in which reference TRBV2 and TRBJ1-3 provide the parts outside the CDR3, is EPEVTQTPSHQVTQMGQEVILRCVPISNHLYFYWYRQILGQKVEFLVSFYNNEISEKSEIFDDQFSVERPDGSNFTLKIRSTKLEDSAMYFCAGTNREDTIYFGEGSWLTVV.

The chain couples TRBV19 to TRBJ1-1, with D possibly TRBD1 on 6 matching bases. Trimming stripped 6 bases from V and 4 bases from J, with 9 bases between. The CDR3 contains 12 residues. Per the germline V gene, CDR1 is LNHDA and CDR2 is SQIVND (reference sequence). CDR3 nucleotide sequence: TGTGCCAGTAGGGACAGCCCCACTGAAGCTTTCTTT. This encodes CASRDSPTEAFF.

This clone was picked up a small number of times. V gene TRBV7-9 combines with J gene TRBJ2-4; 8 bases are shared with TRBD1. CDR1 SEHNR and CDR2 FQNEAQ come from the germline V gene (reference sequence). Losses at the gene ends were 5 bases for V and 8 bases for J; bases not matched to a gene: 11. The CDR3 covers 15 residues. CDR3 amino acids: CASSPRGRSDDIQYF. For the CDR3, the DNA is TGTGCCAGCAGCCCCAGGGGGCGCAGCGATGACATTCAGTACTTC.

The CDR3 bases are TGTGCCAGCAGCGTAGGTTCCGTACATCAAGAGACCCAGTACTTC. Translated: CASSVGSVHQETQYF. The chain joins TRBV9 to TRBJ2-5; D uncertain. V lost 0 bases to trimming and J lost 2 bases, with 11 bases between them. Germline assignment: CDR1 SGDLS and CDR2 YYNGEE. This CDR3 is built from 15 residues.

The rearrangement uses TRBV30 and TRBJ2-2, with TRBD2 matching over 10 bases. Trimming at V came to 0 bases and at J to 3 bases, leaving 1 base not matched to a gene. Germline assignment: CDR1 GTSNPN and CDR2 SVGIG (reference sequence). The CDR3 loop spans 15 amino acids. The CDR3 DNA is TGTGCCTGGAGTGTACTAGCGGGACACACCGGGGAGCTGTTTTTT. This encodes CAWSVLAGHTGELFF.

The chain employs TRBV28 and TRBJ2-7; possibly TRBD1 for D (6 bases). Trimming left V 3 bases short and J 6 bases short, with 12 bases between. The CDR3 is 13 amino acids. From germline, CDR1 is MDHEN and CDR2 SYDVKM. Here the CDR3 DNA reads TGTGCCAGCAGTTTTCGAGGGGGATCCGAGCAGTACTTC. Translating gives CASSFRGGSEQYF.

DNA of the CDR3: TGTGCCAGCAGCCAAGATCCGCAGGGGAGTTGGTACACTGAAGCTTTCTTT. Translated, it gives CASSQDPQGSWYTEAFF. V usage is TRBV4-2 and J usage is TRBJ1-1, with D perhaps matching TRBD1 (6 bases). V dropped 0 bases and J dropped 3 bases, with 17 bases sitting between them. This CDR3 has 17 amino acids. Germline CDR1 and CDR2: LGHNA and YNFKEQ.

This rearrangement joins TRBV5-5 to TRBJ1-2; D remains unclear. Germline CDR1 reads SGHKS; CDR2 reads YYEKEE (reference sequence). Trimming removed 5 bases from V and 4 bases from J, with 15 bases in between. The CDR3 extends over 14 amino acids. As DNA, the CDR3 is TGTGCCAGCAGTCACGGGGAATACTTCTATGGCTACACCTTC. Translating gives CASSHGEYFYGYTF.

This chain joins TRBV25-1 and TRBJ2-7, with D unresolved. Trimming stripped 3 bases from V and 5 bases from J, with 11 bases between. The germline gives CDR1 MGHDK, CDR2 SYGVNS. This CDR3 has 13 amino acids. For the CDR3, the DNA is TGTGCCAGCAGTGATGTCAGTCGGGACGAGCAGTACTTC. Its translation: CASSDVSRDEQYF.

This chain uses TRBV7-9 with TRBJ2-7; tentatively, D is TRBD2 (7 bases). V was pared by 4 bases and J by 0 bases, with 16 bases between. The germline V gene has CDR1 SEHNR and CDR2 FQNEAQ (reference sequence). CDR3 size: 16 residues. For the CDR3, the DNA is TGTGCCAGCAGCTCTGTGCGGGGGCTCCACTCCTACGAGCAGTACTTC. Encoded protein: CASSSVRGLHSYEQYF.

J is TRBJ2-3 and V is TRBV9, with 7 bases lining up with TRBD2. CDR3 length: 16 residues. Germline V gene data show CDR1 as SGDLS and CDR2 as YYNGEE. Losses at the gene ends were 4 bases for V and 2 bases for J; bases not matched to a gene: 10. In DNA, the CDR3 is TGTGCCAGCAGCCATTCGAGCGGGGAGCTCACAGATACGCAGTATTTT. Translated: CASSHSSGELTDTQYF.

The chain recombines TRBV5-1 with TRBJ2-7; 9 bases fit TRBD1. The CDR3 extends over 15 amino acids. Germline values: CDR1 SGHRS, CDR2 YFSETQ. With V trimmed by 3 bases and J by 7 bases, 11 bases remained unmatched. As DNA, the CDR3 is TGCGCCAGCAGCTCTCGACAGGGGGTACAACTAGAGCAGTACTTC. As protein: CASSSRQGVQLEQYF.

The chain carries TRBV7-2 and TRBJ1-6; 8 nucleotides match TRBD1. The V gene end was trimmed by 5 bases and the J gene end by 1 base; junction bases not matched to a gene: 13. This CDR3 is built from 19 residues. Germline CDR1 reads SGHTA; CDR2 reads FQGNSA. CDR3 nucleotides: TGTGCCAGCAGCCACCGGGACAGGCGTTATGATTCCTATAATTCACCCCTCCACTTT. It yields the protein CASSHRDRRYDSYNSPLHF.

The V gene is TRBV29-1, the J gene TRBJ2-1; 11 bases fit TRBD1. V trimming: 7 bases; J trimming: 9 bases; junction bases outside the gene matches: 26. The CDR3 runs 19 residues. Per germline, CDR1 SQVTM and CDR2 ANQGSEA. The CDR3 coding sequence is TGCAGCGGTAGGGGAGGGACAGGGGGTCATCCAGCCCAAGGAGGTGAGCAGTTCTTC. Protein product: CSGRGGTGGHPAQGGEQFF.

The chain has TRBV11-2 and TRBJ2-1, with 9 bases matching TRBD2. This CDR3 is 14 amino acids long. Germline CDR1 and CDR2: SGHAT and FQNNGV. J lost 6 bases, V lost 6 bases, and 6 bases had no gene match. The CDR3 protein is CASRTGLAINEQFF. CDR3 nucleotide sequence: TGTGCCAGCAGAACGGGACTAGCAATCAATGAGCAGTTCTTC.

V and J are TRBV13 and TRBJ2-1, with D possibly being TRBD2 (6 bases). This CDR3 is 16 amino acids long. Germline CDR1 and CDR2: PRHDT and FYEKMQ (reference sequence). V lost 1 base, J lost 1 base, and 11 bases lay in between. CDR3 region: CASSLVGRRSYNEQFF. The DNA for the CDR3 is TGTGCCAGCAGCTTAGTGGGGAGGAGGTCCTACAATGAGCAGTTCTTC.

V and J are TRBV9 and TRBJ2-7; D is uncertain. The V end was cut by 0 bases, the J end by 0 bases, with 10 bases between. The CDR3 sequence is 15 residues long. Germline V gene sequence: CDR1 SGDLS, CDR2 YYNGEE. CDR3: CASSVASGLSYEQYF. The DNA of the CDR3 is TGTGCCAGCAGCGTAGCGTCGGGTCTCTCCTACGAGCAGTACTTC.

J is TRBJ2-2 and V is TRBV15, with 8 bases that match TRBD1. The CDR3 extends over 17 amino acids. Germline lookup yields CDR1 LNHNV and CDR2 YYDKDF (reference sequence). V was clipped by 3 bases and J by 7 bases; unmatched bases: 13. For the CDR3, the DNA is TGTGCCACCAGCAGTTCCACCACAGGGGGTTACTTCGGGGAGCTGTTTTTT. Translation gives CATSSSTTGGYFGELFF.

CDR3 amino acids: CASSIARGETQYF. Written as DNA, the CDR3 is TGTGCCAGTAGTATAGCCAGGGGAGAGACCCAGTACTTC. The rearrangement links TRBV19 to TRBJ2-5; a possible D gene is TRBD1 (6 bases). The CDR3 contains 13 residues. Germline CDR1 LNHDA, CDR2 SQIVND (reference sequence). Trimming removed 1 base from V and 4 bases from J, with 7 bases in between. The whole variable domain, filled in from reference TRBV19 and TRBJ2-5, reads DGGITQSPKYLFRKEGQNVTLSCEQNLNHDAMYWYRQDPGQGLRLIYYSQIVNDFQKGDIAEGYSVSREKKESFPLTVTSAQKNPTAFYLCASSIARGETQYFGPGTRLLVL.

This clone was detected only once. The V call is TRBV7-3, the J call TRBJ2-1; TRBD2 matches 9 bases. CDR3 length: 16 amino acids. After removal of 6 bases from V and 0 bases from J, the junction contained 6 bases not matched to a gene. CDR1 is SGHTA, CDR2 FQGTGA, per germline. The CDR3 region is CASSLVAGVSYNEQFF. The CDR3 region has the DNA TGTGCCAGCAGTCTGGTAGCGGGAGTCTCCTACAATGAGCAGTTCTTC.

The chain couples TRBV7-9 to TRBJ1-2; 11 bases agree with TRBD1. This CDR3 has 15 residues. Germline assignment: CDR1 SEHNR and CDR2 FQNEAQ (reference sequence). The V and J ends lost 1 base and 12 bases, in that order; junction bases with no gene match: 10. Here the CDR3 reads CASSLVLGDRGRNTF. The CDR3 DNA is TGTGCCAGCAGCTTAGTACTGGGGGACAGGGGGAGGAACACCTTC.

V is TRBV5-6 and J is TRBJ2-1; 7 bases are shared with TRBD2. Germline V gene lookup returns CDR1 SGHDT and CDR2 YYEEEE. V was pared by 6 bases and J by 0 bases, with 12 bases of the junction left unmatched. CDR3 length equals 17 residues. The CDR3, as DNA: TGTGCCAGCACCCCAGCGCGGGGGTTCCCCTCCTACAATGAGCAGTTCTTC. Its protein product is CASTPARGFPSYNEQFF.

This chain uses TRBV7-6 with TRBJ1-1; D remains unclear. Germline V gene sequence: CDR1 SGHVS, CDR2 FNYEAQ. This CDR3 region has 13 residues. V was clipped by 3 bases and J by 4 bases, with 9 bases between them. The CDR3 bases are TGTGCCAGCAGCTTCTCGGAGGGCACTGAAGCTTTCTTT. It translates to CASSFSEGTEAFF. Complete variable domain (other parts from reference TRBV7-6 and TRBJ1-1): GAGVSQSPRYKVTKRGQDVALRCDPISGHVSLYWYRQALGQGPEFLTYFNYEAQQDKSGLPNDRFSAERPEGSISTLTIQRTEQRDSAMYRCASSFSEGTEAFFGQGTRLTVV.

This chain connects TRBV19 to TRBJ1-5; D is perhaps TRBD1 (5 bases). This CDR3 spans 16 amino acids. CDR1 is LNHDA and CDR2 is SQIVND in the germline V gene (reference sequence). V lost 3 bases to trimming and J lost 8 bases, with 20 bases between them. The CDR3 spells CASSIRRVEWGEPQHF. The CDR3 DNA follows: TGTGCCAGTAGTATCAGGAGGGTTGAATGGGGGGAGCCCCAGCATTTT.

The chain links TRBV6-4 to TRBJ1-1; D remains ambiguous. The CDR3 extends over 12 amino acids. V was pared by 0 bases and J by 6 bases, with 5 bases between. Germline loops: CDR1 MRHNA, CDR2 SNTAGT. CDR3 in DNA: TGTGCCAGCAGTGACTCCCCAGCTGAAGCTTTCTTT. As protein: CASSDSPAEAFF.

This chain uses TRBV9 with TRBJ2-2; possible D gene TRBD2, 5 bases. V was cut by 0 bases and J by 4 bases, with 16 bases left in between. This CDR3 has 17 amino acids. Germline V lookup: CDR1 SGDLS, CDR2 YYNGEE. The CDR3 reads CASSVVGSIPPTGELFF. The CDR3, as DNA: TGTGCCAGCAGCGTAGTGGGGAGCATTCCCCCCACCGGGGAGCTGTTTTTT.